The rows below give T cell receptor beta chains drawn from one sample of a study of blood T cell repertoires in COVID-19. The table came from immunoSEQ multiplex PCR; TCRdb's copy has only in-frame clones and leaves some out. The sample records approximately 120,000 clones, about 88% being singletons. The sample was peripheral blood. Source of these receptors: a woman older than 75 with acute or convalescent COVID-19. Both conserved end residues are part of each CDR3. The order of the fields is V gene, clone size, D gene, J gene, CDR3 protein, CDR3 DNA. A D gene is named only where the DNA matches it firmly. Only part of the rows carry a size: once, few, many, or a class if the clone is expanded.

TRBV7-2	NA	TRBD1	TRBJ2-2	CASSLQGAPGELFF	TGTGCCAGCAGCTTACAGGGGGCGCCCGGGGAGCTGTTTTTT
TRBV7-9	once	TRBD1	TRBJ1-2	CASSLVQGARYGYTF	TGTGCCAGCAGCTTAGTACAGGGGGCACGGTATGGCTACACCTTC
TRBV18	NA	NA	TRBJ1-3	CASSPQRAFSGNTIYF	TGTGCCAGCTCACCCCAGAGGGCTTTTTCGGGAAACACCATATATTTT
TRBV5-6	few	NA	TRBJ1-2	CASSTYRLGYTF	TGTGCCAGCAGCACATACCGCTTAGGCTACACCTTC
TRBV20-1	NA	NA	TRBJ1-2	CSAASIYGYTF	TGCAGTGCCGCCAGTATCTATGGCTACACCTTC
TRBV6-5	NA	TRBD2	TRBJ2-5	CASSYSTSGGQETQYF	TGTGCCAGCAGTTACTCGACTAGCGGGGGACAAGAGACCCAGTACTTC
TRBV12-3/TRBV12-4	NA	NA	TRBJ1-6	CASTFGMGSPLHF	TGTGCCAGCACTTTTGGCATGGGCTCACCCCTCCACTTT
TRBV11-3	NA	TRBD2	TRBJ2-1	CASSPAGLLSSYNEQFF	TGTGCCAGCAGCCCAGCGGGGCTACTAAGCTCCTACAATGAGCAGTTCTTC
TRBV3-1/TRBV3-2	NA	NA	TRBJ1-2	CASSQERGEGYTF	TGTGCCAGCAGCCAAGAACGGGGTGAAGGGTACACCTTC
TRBV19	NA	TRBD1	TRBJ1-2	CASSQRTGTGYTF	TGTGCCAGTAGTCAGAGGACAGGGACTGGCTACACCTTC
TRBV19	NA	TRBD2	TRBJ2-1	CASSGRAGATYNEQFF	TGTGCCAGTAGTGGCCGAGCGGGAGCCACCTACAATGAGCAGTTCTTC
TRBV3-1/TRBV3-2	NA	TRBD1	TRBJ1-6	CASSNQGAVVSPLHF	TGTGCCAGCAGCAATCAGGGGGCGGTAGTTTCACCCCTCCACTTT
TRBV3-1/TRBV3-2	NA	TRBD1	TRBJ1-6	CASRLLDRGQSPLHF	TGTGCCAGCAGACTACTCGACAGGGGGCAATCACCCCTCCACTTT
TRBV18	NA	TRBD1	TRBJ2-5	CASSPGNRGTAQYF	TGTGCCAGCTCGCCAGGAAACAGGGGCACGGCCCAGTACTTC
TRBV10-3	NA	NA	TRBJ1-2	CAISESTEANYGYTF	TGTGCCATCAGTGAGTCAACAGAAGCTAACTATGGCTACACCTTC
TRBV5-1	once	TRBD1	TRBJ1-6	CASSWGTGGFNSPLHF	TGCGCCAGCAGCTGGGGGACAGGGGGATTTAATTCACCCCTCCACTTT
TRBV25-1	NA	NA	TRBJ1-2	CASSESFGYGYTF	TGTGCCAGCAGTGAATCTTTCGGGTATGGCTACACCTTC
TRBV28	NA	TRBD2	TRBJ2-7	CASSLSSGAYEQYF	TGTGCCAGCAGTCTATCTAGCGGAGCCTACGAGCAGTACTTC
TRBV5-1	NA	TRBD1	TRBJ2-3	CASSRSGTGGTDTQYF	TGCGCCAGCAGCCGCTCCGGGACAGGGGGCACAGATACGCAGTATTTT
TRBV11-2	NA	NA	TRBJ1-1	CASSLDRAEAFF	TGTGCCAGCAGCTTAGACAGGGCTGAAGCTTTCTTT
TRBV6-1	many	NA	TRBJ2-7	CASSEGTPKYF	TGTGCCAGCAGCGAAGGGACACCCAAGTACTTC
TRBV5-1	NA	NA	TRBJ2-7	CASSLTGYYEQYF	TGCGCCAGCAGCTTGACGGGTTACTACGAGCAGTACTTC
TRBV2	NA	NA	TRBJ1-6	CASKVDNLSSPLHF	TGTGCCAGCAAGGTTGACAATCTATCTTCACCCCTCCACTTT
TRBV18	NA	NA	TRBJ2-7	CASSPENEQYF	TGTGCCAGCTCACCAGAGAACGAGCAGTACTTC
TRBV5-6	NA	TRBD1	TRBJ2-5	CASSSGQRIQETQYF	TGTGCCAGCAGCTCGGGACAGAGAATACAAGAGACCCAGTACTTC
TRBV9	NA	TRBD2	TRBJ2-5	CASSAGLAQETQYF	TGTGCCAGCAGCGCGGGACTAGCGCAAGAGACCCAGTACTTC
TRBV18	NA	TRBD1	TRBJ2-6	CASSRTGSGANVLTF	TGTGCCAGCTCACGGACAGGGTCTGGGGCCAACGTCCTGACTTTC
TRBV7-6	NA	NA	TRBJ2-2	CASSLFPTSGELFF	TGTGCCAGCAGCTTATTTCCTACCTCAGGGGAGCTGTTTTTT